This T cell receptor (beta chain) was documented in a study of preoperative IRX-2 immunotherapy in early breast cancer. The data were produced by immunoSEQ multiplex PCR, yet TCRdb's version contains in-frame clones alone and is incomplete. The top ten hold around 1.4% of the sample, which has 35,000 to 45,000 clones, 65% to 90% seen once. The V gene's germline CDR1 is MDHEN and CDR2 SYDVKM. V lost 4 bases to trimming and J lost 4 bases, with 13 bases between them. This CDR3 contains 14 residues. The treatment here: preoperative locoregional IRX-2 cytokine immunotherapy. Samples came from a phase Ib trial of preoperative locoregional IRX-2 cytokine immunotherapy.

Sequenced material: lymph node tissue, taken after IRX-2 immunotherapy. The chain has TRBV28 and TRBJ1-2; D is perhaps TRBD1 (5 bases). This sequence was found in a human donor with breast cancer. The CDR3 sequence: CASSSEGLGYGYTF. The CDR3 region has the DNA TGTGCCAGCAGTTCCGAGGGGTTAGGCTATGGCTACACCTTC.